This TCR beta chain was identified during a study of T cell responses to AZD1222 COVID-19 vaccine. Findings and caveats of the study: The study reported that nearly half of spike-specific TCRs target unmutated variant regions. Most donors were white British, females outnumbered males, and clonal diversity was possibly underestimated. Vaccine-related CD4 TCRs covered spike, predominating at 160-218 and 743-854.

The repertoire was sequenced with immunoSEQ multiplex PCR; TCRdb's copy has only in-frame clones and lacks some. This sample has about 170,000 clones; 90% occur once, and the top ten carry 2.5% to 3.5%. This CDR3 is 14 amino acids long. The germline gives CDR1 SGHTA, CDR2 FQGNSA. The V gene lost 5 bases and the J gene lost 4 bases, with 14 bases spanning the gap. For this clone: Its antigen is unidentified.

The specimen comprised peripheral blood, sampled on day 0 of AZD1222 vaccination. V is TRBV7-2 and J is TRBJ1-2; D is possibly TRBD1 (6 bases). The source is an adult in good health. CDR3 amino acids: CASSPSGQPYGYTF. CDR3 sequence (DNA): TGTGCCAGCAGCCCCTCAGGACAGCCCTATGGCTACACCTTC.